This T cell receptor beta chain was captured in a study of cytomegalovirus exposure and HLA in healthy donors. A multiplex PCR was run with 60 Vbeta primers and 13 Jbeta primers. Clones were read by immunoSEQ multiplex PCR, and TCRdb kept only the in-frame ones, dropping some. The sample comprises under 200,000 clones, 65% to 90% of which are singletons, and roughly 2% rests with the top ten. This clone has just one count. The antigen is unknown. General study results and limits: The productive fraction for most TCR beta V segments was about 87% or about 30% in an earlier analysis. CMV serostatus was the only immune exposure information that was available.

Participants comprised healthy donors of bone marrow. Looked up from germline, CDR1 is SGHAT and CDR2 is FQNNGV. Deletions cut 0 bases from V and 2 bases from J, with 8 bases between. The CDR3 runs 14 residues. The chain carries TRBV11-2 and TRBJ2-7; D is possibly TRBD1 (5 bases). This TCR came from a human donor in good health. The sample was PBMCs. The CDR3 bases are TGTGCCAGCAGCTTAGACAGGGCCCCCTACGAGCAGTACTTC. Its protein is CASSLDRAPYEQYF.